This T cell receptor (beta chain) was captured by sequencing in a study of blood T cell repertoires in COVID-19 (dated by TCRdb to the early 2020s). For the study in its entirety: Collaborator samples came from the United States, Italy and Spain and covered acute and convalescent phases of COVID-19. The samples were drawn from the first 160 participants of the ongoing ImmuneRACE study and from 950 to 1,500 subjects provided by 6 global collaborators. A de-identified subject ID, COVID-19 status, age in years and sex were almost always included in the sample metadata. Where available, HLA class I and class II types were taken from metadata supplied by the sample provider and were not determined by assay-based typing. The material from the prospective study consisted of cDNA or gDNA derived from T cells, B-cell-depleted T cells, or PBMCs. The dataset comprised deeply sampled blood TCRbeta repertoires from subjects exposed to, actively infected with, or recovered from COVID-19. The repertoires were made available in a free public database intended to serve as a resource for research on the immune response to SARS-CoV-2. General findings and caveats noted by the study authors: The quantity of clinical and demographic metadata differed by source and by participant and was supplied without curation.

V trim: 5 bases; J trim: 2 bases; unmatched bases: 13. Measured from the cysteine to the phenylalanine, the CDR3 is 18 residues long. The DNA shown is the 54-base CDR3, in frame from base 1. For CDR1 and CDR2, the germline V gene lists SGHVS and FNYEAQ. In Seattle, one collaborating source enrolled patients while the infection was active and tracked those patients longitudinally over the course of disease. The collaborating institutions used their own protocols to collect whole blood in K2EDTA tubes. For TCRbeta analysis, collaborators shipped samples in one of three forms: frozen whole blood, isolated PBMCs, or DNA extracted from either of those sample types. TCRbeta CDR3 regions were amplified from genomic DNA by means of the immunoSEQ Assay, a bias-controlled multiplex PCR. The authors processed their data as follows. The number of nucleated cells in each sample was estimated by amplification of reference gene primers within the assay. To quantify the absolute abundance of each unique TCRbeta CDR3 rearrangement, sequence reads were collapsed and filtered. For each sample, productive Simpson clonality was calculated by taking the square root of Simpson's diversity index across productive rearrangements. TCRdb's version of the immuneACCESS table is confined to in-frame rearrangements and falls short of the full clone set. An unresolved V gene accounts for under half of the shortfall where checked; the remainder is of unknown origin. V and J calls and clone size are given by that table; D and trimming were obtained from the DNA. The sample contains about 350,000 clones, around nine tenths of them found a single time. Roughly 6.6% of the sample rests with the top ten.

This clone was observed a handful of times. Its antigen is not yet known. Base qualities were left out, and no much larger clone turns up one base away. The origin of this receptor is a woman aged 60-70 years with COVID-19, enrolled during active disease. Sequencing was done on a sample of peripheral blood. Recombination linked TRBV7-6 to TRBJ2-2, with TRBD2 identical over 8 junction bases. The base sequence is TGTGCCAGCAGCCTAACCGGGACTAGACCAACAAACACCGGGGAGCTGTTTTTT. This encodes CASSLTGTRPTNTGELFF.